This is a list of T cell receptor beta chains from one sample in a study of vaccination and CD4 T cells after COVID-19. Their cognate antigens are unknown. MiXCR was run by TCRdb on the PCR reads, yielding one entry per CDR3 protein. Here the sample spans roughly 3,200 distinct CDR3 sequences, 79% being singletons. The sample comprised CD4+ T cells from blood, cultured in vitro. Source of these receptors: a human donor who had recovered from COVID-19. Both conserved end residues are part of each CDR3. A D gene is named only where the DNA matches it firmly. Some rows mark clone size as missing; the rest say once, few, many or name a class of expanded clone.

j_call v_call d_call clone_size cdr3_aa cdr3_nt
TRBJ2-1 TRBV4-1 . . CASSLPRARRYEQFF TGCGCCAGCAGCCTGCCCCGGGCTAGGAGGTATGAGCAGTTCTTC
TRBJ1-1 TRBV19 . . CASSILEVRMNTEAFF TGTGCCAGTAGTATCTTAGAGGTTCGTATGAACACTGAAGCTTTCTTT
TRBJ1-2 TRBV18 . once CASSFEDYGYTF TGTGCCAGCTCATTTGAGGACTATGGCTACACCTTC
TRBJ2-7 TRBV2 . once CASSWDLTYEQYF TGTGCCAGCAGTTGGGACCTTACCTACGAGCAGTACTTC
TRBJ1-1 TRBV10-3 TRBD1 . CAISEGTGGYTEAFF TGTGCCATCAGTGAGGGGACAGGGGGCTACACTGAAGCTTTCTTT
TRBJ1-1 TRBV12-3/TRBV12-4 TRBD1 . CASRTDRGQPLTEAFF TGTGCCAGCAGGACGGACAGGGGGCAACCTTTGACTGAAGCTTTCTTT
TRBJ1-1 TRBV5-1 . . CASSSRQTSNTEAFF TGCGCCAGCAGCTCCCGACAGACCTCTAACACTGAAGCTTTCTTT
TRBJ2-7 TRBV20-1 TRBD1 . CSARDRDEQYF TGCAGTGCCCGCGACAGGGACGAGCAGTACTTC
TRBJ1-6 TRBV19 TRBD1 . CASSIGEGGRSPLHF TGTGCCAGTAGTATAGGCGAAGGGGGCAGGTCACCCCTCCACTTT
TRBJ1-1 TRBV20-1 . . CSASTGLQNTEAFF TGCAGTGCTAGCACGGGACTCCAGAACACTGAAGCTTTCTTT
TRBJ1-1 TRBV20-1 . once CSSRDGYTEAFF TGCAGTTCCCGGGACGGATACACTGAAGCTTTCTTT
TRBJ1-6 TRBV7-2 . . CASSLQGAYNSPLHF TGTGCCAGCAGCCTACAGGGCGCCTATAATTCACCCCTCCACTTT
TRBJ1-5 TRBV6-1 . . CASTQDPYQPQHF TGTGCCAGCACACAGGACCCCTATCAGCCCCAGCATTTT
TRBJ2-1 TRBV7-3 TRBD2 . CASGAGDEQFF TGTGCCTCCGGAGCGGGGGATGAGCAGTTCTTC
TRBJ1-6 TRBV7-2 TRBD1 . CASRPPRGDRDVSPLHF TGTGCCAGCAGGCCCCCTCGGGGCGACAGGGACGTTTCACCCCTCCACTTT
TRBJ1-2 TRBV7-9 TRBD1 . CASSPSGGRGNYGYTF TGTGCCAGCAGCCCGTCAGGGGGCAGGGGTAACTATGGCTACACCTTC
TRBJ2-2 TRBV7-2 . . CASSLTNTGELFF TGTGCCAGCAGCTTAACGAACACCGGGGAGCTGTTTTTT
TRBJ1-5 TRBV20-1 TRBD1 few CSARDSGRGNNNQPQHF TGCAGTGCTAGAGACTCGGGCAGGGGGAATAACAATCAGCCCCAGCATTTT
TRBJ1-2 TRBV27 TRBD1 . CASSRTWDSPYGYTF TGTGCCAGCAGCAGAACGTGGGACAGCCCCTATGGCTACACCTTC
TRBJ2-2 TRBV9 . . CASSVWANTGELFF TGTGCCAGCAGCGTATGGGCGAACACCGGGGAGCTGTTTTTT
TRBJ1-4 TRBV6-1 TRBD1 . CASRGQPTNEKLFF TGTGCCAGCAGGGGACAGCCAACTAATGAAAAACTGTTTTTT
TRBJ1-6 TRBV20-1 . . CSARDSGSRGSPLHF TGCAGTGCTAGAGATTCGGGGTCCCGGGGTTCACCCCTCCACTTT
TRBJ1-5 TRBV6-1 TRBD1 few CATSTGRRQPQHF TGTGCCACTTCGACAGGGAGAAGGCAGCCCCAGCATTTT
TRBJ2-7 TRBV12-3/TRBV12-4 . . CASRLGPEQYF TGTGCCAGCCGCCTCGGCCCCGAGCAGTACTTC
TRBJ1-4 TRBV7-9 . . CASSRFLRNNEKLFF TGTGCCAGCAGCCGCTTCCTGCGGAATAATGAAAAACTGTTTTTT
TRBJ1-2 TRBV7-2 TRBD1 . CASSPRTGEPNYGYTF TGTGCCAGCAGCCCCCGGACAGGGGAACCTAACTATGGCTACACCTTC